One TCR beta chain is described in this entry. The source of the sample is a study of blood T cell repertoires in COVID-19. At the level of the study: The United States, Italy and Spain supplied acute and convalescent COVID-19 samples. The analysed material was cDNA or gDNA that came from T cells, B-cell-depleted T cells, or PBMCs.

Germline V CDR1 and CDR2: SGHRS, YFSETQ. The CDR3 spans 16 residues. V shed 3 bases, J shed 5 bases, and the junction held 8 bases outside the gene matches. Per the original data handling: From reference gene primer amplification, estimates of nucleated cell counts were derived. Assay: immunoSEQ multiplex PCR; the TCRdb copy retains only in-frame clones and omits some. That table gives V, J and clone size, and the DNA gave D and trimming. Among roughly 220,000 clones listed, around 83% were seen once. This rearrangement joins TRBV5-1 to TRBJ1-6; 7 bases line up with TRBD1. The sample comprised peripheral blood. The origin of this receptor is a woman in her thirties or forties who had recovered from COVID-19. The CDR3 nucleotides read TGCGCCAGCAGCTGGATAGGACAGGAGGATAATTCACCCCTCCACTTT. This codes for CASSWIGQEDNSPLHF.